This entry is about one T cell receptor (beta chain). These data come from a study of T cells after yellow fever vaccination. In TCRdb, the 5' RACE reads were re-called with MiXCR into one record per CDR3 protein. The data show fewer than 650,000 distinct CDR3 sequences, roughly 22% seen once. The sequencing here drew on PBMCs, taken less than 25 days after the first yellow fever vaccination. This TCR was recovered from a man younger than 35 who received the YFV17D yellow fever vaccine.

The CDR3 protein is CASRRQGWQETQYF. CDR3 DNA: TGTGCCAGCAGGCGACAGGGATGGCAAGAGACCCAGTACTTC. The V and J genes are TRBV11-2 and TRBJ2-5; TRBD1 matches 7 bases. The CDR3 is 14 amino acids. V shed 6 bases, J shed 2 bases, and the junction held 6 bases outside the gene matches. CDR1 SGHAT and CDR2 FQNNGV come from the germline V gene. The whole variable domain, remainder taken from reference TRBV11-2 and TRBJ2-5, is EAGVAQSPRYKIIEKRQSVAFWCNPISGHATLYWYQQILGQGPKLLIQFQNNGVVDDSQLPKDRFSAERLKGVDSTLKIQPAKLEDSAVYLCASRRQGWQETQYFGPGTRLLVL.